Following are 24 T cell receptor beta chains from one sample sequenced in a study of cytomegalovirus exposure and HLA in healthy donors. The PCR contained 60 Vbeta and 13 Jbeta primers. Sequencing used immunoSEQ multiplex PCR; TCRdb keeps in-frame clones, though not all of them. The sample carries 100,000 or so clones, 55% to 80% recorded once. Material: PBMCs. These receptors were obtained from a man aged 35-49 years in good health and CMV-seronegative.

The V and J genes are TRBV5-4 and TRBJ2-5; TRBD2 agrees at 9 bases. The J call is uncertain, as TRBJ2-7 better fits the DNA end. The CDR3 runs to 14 residues. Germline V lookup: CDR1 SGHNT, CDR2 YYREEE (reference sequence). This CDR3 reads CASSLSSGRYEQYF. As DNA, the CDR3 is TGTGCCAGCAGCTTGAGTAGCGGGAGATACGAGCAGTACTTC.

This chain links TRBV7-9 with TRBJ2-1; 8 bases fit TRBD1. The germline V gene encodes CDR1 SEHNR and CDR2 FQNEAQ (reference sequence). The ends lost 7 bases at V and 3 bases at J; junction bases unmatched: 5. The CDR3 is 14 amino acids. CDR3 sequence: CASTGQGFYNEQFF. In nucleotides, the CDR3 is TGTGCCAGCACCGGACAGGGTTTCTACAATGAGCAGTTCTTC.

CDR3 nucleotides: TGTGCCAGCAGCTTAGGGGCTAGCGGGGGGCCAGAAGAGACCCAGTACTTC. This gives the protein CASSLGASGGPEETQYF. This rearrangement joins TRBV7-9 to TRBJ2-5; TRBD2 agrees at 11 bases. The V gene's germline CDR1 is SEHNR and CDR2 FQNEAQ (reference sequence). The CDR3 loop spans 17 amino acids. J gave up 3 bases and V 1 base, and 7 bases lay outside the gene matches.

The chain recombines TRBV9 with TRBJ1-2, with D unclear. Trimming removed 0 bases from V and 0 bases from J, with 6 bases in between. The CDR3 has 14 amino acids. Germline V gene lookup returns CDR1 SGDLS and CDR2 YYNGEE. CDR3 coding DNA: TGTGCCAGCAGCGTAGACGTAGCTAACTATGGCTACACCTTC. Translated: CASSVDVANYGYTF.

This sequence joins TRBV6-5 and TRBJ2-3; D ambiguous. The CDR3 has 14 amino acids. CDR1 and CDR2 from the germline V gene are MNHEY and SVGAGI. Trimming pared 0 bases from V and 1 base from J, leaving 5 bases between. Written as DNA, the CDR3 is TGTGCCAGCAGTTACTCTTCTGGCACAGATACGCAGTATTTT. Translated, it gives CASSYSSGTDTQYF.

The CDR3 sequence is CASSQEPGYEQYF. CDR3 sequence (DNA): TGTGCCAGCAGCCAGGAACCAGGCTACGAGCAGTACTTC. This chain links TRBV4-2 with TRBJ2-7; no clear D. CDR3 size: 13 residues. V lost 3 bases to trimming and J lost 3 bases, with 9 bases between them. CDR1 and CDR2 (germline): LGHNA, YNFKEQ.

This clone was seen a single time. CDR3: CASSVGTAISPLHF. The CDR3 DNA reads as TGTGCCAGCAGCGTAGGGACAGCTATTTCACCCCTCCACTTT. The chain has TRBV9 and TRBJ1-6; perhaps TRBD1 as D (6 bases). Germline values: CDR1 SGDLS, CDR2 YYNGEE. This CDR3 is 14 amino acids long. V lost 0 bases and J lost 9, with 10 bases in between.

V and J are TRBV6-1 and TRBJ2-3, with 16 bases matching TRBD2. The length of the CDR3 is 18 residues. Germline V lookup: CDR1 MNHNS, CDR2 SASEGT. V was clipped by 2 bases and J by 5 bases; unmatched bases: 7. The CDR3 here is CASSEQGLAGGLGDTQYF. For the CDR3, the DNA is TGTGCCAGCAGTGAACAGGGACTAGCGGGGGGGCTCGGAGATACGCAGTATTTT.

This clone has only one observation. This chain links TRBV7-9 with TRBJ2-5; 8 bases fit TRBD2. Germline assignment: CDR1 SEHNR and CDR2 FQNEAQ (reference sequence). CDR3 size: 17 residues. Trimming removed 4 bases from V and 4 bases from J; junction bases left unmatched: 14. The CDR3 nucleotides read TGTGCCAGCAGCTCCCTGTCGCGCGGGGGGACTTTAGAGACCCAGTACTTC. This gives the protein CASSSLSRGGTLETQYF. Full variable domain (outside the CDR3, taken from reference TRBV7-9 and TRBJ2-5): DTGVSQNPRHKITKRGQNVTFRCDPISEHNRLYWYRQTLGQGPEFLTYFQNEAQLEKSRLLSDRFSAERPKGSFSTLEIQRTEQGDSAMYLCASSSLSRGGTLETQYFGPGTRLLVL.

The rearrangement uses TRBV7-2 and TRBJ1-5, with D hard to call. V shed 4 bases and J shed 4 bases, with 11 bases lying between them. Germline V lookup: CDR1 SGHTA, CDR2 FQGNSA. This CDR3 region has 14 residues. CDR3 region: CASSSWRSNQPQHF. CDR3 DNA: TGTGCCAGCAGCTCATGGAGGTCAAATCAGCCCCAGCATTTT.

The genes are TRBV7-2 and TRBJ2-1; 9 bases agree with TRBD1. CDR3 length equals 15 residues. Germline CDR1 SGHTA, CDR2 FQGNSA. V shed 3 bases and J 3 bases; nucleotides not matched to a gene: 3. The CDR3 region is CASSFKTGGYNEQFF. The DNA for the CDR3 is TGTGCCAGCAGCTTCAAGACAGGGGGCTACAATGAGCAGTTCTTC. The full variable domain, its missing parts supplied by reference TRBV7-2 and TRBJ2-1, is GAGVSQSPSNKVTEKGKDVELRCDPISGHTALYWYRQSLGQGLEFLIYFQGNSAPDKSGLPSDRFSAERTGGSVSTLTIQRTQQEDSAVYLCASSFKTGGYNEQFFGPGTRLTVL.

The chain combines TRBV6-6 with TRBJ2-7; 8 bases are a match to TRBD2. V was pared by 5 bases and J by 3 bases, with 9 bases of the junction left unmatched. The CDR3 extends over 15 amino acids. CDR1 is MNHNY, CDR2 SVGAGI, per germline (reference sequence). The CDR3 sequence: CASSGSRGAIYEQYF. As DNA, the CDR3 is TGTGCCAGCAGTGGGTCGCGGGGGGCAATCTACGAGCAGTACTTC.

This clone was observed a handful of times. The rearrangement links TRBV19 to TRBJ1-5; TRBD1 matches at 12 bases. Germline values: CDR1 LNHDA, CDR2 SQIVND (reference sequence). J was trimmed by 4 bases and V by 6 bases; bases with no gene match: 7. This CDR3 comprises 16 residues. CDR3 nucleotides: TGTGCCAGTAGATCCGGGACAGGGGGCATTAATCAGCCCCAGCATTTT. Amino acid sequence: CASRSGTGGINQPQHF.

This clone was counted a single time. The genes are TRBV13 and TRBJ1-2, with TRBD1 matching over 7 bases. The CDR3 contains 15 residues. Germline loops: CDR1 PRHDT, CDR2 FYEKMQ (reference sequence). V was pared by 6 bases and J by 5 bases, with 12 bases of the junction left unmatched. CDR3 coding DNA: TGTGCCAGCAGTTATGGGGGACAGTCTTCTTATGGCTACACCTTC. Protein: CASSYGGQSSYGYTF.

The chain couples TRBV6-5 to TRBJ2-1, with D maybe TRBD2 (7 bases). The germline V gene has CDR1 MNHEY and CDR2 SVGAGI. Trimming removed 2 bases at V and 11 bases at J, with 13 bases between. CDR3 length: 13 residues. The CDR3 spells CASSYHTGGQQFF. CDR3 nucleotide sequence: TGTGCCAGCAGTTACCACACGGGGGGCCAGCAGTTCTTC.

V is TRBV19 and J is TRBJ1-5; the D is unclear. The V gene's germline CDR1 is LNHDA and CDR2 SQIVND (reference sequence). The V gene lost 5 bases and the J gene lost 0 bases, with 20 bases spanning the gap. The CDR3 runs 18 residues. CDR3 residues: CASSSPGAEDYSNQPQHF. The CDR3 nucleotides are TGTGCCAGTAGTTCCCCGGGCGCGGAGGATTATAGCAATCAGCCCCAGCATTTT.

The chain uses TRBV18 and TRBJ2-2, with TRBD1 identical over 10 bases. Per the germline V gene, CDR1 is KGHSH and CDR2 is LQKENI. The CDR3 consists of 18 residues. Trimming cost V 2 bases and J 7 bases; bases outside gene matches: 13. The DNA for the CDR3 is TGTGCCAGCTCACCAAAGATGACAGGGGGCGGGTCGGACGGGGAGCTGTTTTTT. Its translation is CASSPKMTGGGSDGELFF.

The rearrangement links TRBV12-5 to TRBJ2-7; 7 bases map to TRBD2. Trimming cost V 1 base and J 4 bases; bases outside gene matches: 10. The CDR3 has 16 amino acids. Germline loops: CDR1 LGHNT, CDR2 FRNRAP. The CDR3 region has the DNA TGTGCTAGTGGTTTGGGCCATGGGGGGGGTGGTTACGAGCAGTACTTC. Residues: CASGLGHGGGGYEQYF.

The chain carries TRBV7-9 and TRBJ2-5; maybe TRBD2 (6 bases). The CDR3 loop spans 16 amino acids. V dropped 1 base and J dropped 4 bases, with 16 bases sitting between them. Germline CDR1 and CDR2: SEHNR and FQNEAQ (reference sequence). The CDR3 here is CASSLEAGRVPETQYF. CDR3 coding DNA: TGTGCCAGCAGCTTAGAGGCGGGGCGCGTTCCAGAGACCCAGTACTTC.

A single count supports this clone. This chain connects TRBV7-8 to TRBJ2-4; D is perhaps TRBD1 (6 bases). Per the germline V gene, CDR1 is SGHVS and CDR2 is FQNEAQ. This CDR3 comprises 16 residues. Trimming stripped 4 bases from V and 0 bases from J, with 13 bases between. The CDR3 bases are TGTGCCAGCAGCTCGACAGGTCTACTAGCCAAAAACATTCAGTACTTC. Translating gives CASSSTGLLAKNIQYF.

The rearrangement joins TRBV6-5 to TRBJ2-7; D is perhaps TRBD1 (5 bases). The length of the CDR3 is 13 residues. CDR1 and CDR2 (germline): MNHEY, SVGAGI. V lost 6 bases and J 6 bases, leaving 15 bases between the germline ends. The DNA of the CDR3 is TGTGCCAGCAGCCCCTACAGGAACGGCGAGCAGTACTTC. Translation gives CASSPYRNGEQYF.

This clone was detected only a few times. The rearrangement uses TRBV27 and TRBJ2-7, with a possible D match to TRBD1 (5 bases). Trimming left V 2 bases short and J 1 base short, with 9 bases between. The germline V gene encodes CDR1 MNHEY and CDR2 SMNVEV (reference sequence). The CDR3 has 14 residues. CDR3 sequence reads: CASSLRDRSYEQYF. DNA of the CDR3: TGTGCCAGCAGTTTAAGAGACAGATCCTACGAGCAGTACTTC.

For this clone: Germline and junction disagree at one end, which may indicate a read error. The chain has TRBV7-9 and TRBJ1-5; 9 bases align to TRBD1. Germline V lookup: CDR1 SEHNR, CDR2 FQNEAQ (reference sequence). The CDR3 is made up of 15 amino acids. The CDR3 spells CASSLAGTGMEPQHF. CDR3 DNA sequence: TGTGCCAGCAGCCTAGCCGGGACAGGGATGGAGCCCCAGCATTTT.

This clone turned up a few times. The genes are TRBV18 and TRBJ2-3; 11 bases line up with TRBD2. V was clipped by 6 bases and J by 2 bases; unmatched bases: 4. In germline, CDR1 is KGHSH, CDR2 LQKENI. The CDR3 loop spans 15 amino acids. The CDR3 here is CASSQLAGDTDTQYF. CDR3 coding DNA: TGTGCCAGCTCGCAACTAGCGGGGGACACAGATACGCAGTATTTT.